These 15 T cell receptor beta chains share one sample of origin, sequenced in a study of blood T cell repertoires in COVID-19 (dated by TCRdb to the early 2020s). The library was obtained by the immunoSEQ multiplex PCR assay. Here the immuneACCESS table is served through TCRdb, limited to in-frame sequences with V and J called. Missing clones are a known gap in these copies; in checked studies unresolved V genes cover under half, and the rest lacks a known reason. The sample table records around 56,000 clones; 90% of these occur just once. Jointly, the top ten make up roughly 15% of the sample. Specimen: peripheral blood. The receptors derive from a man aged 80 or over with acute or convalescent COVID-19.

In this sample, this clone turned up once. The chain combines TRBV19 with TRBJ2-5; 14 bases line up with TRBD2. The length of the CDR3 is 17 residues. After removal of 3 bases from V and 1 base from J, the junction contained 4 bases not matched to a gene. Germline V CDR1 and CDR2: LNHDA, SQIVND (reference sequence). This CDR3 is CASSMTSGGDIQETQYF. DNA of the CDR3: TGTGCCAGTAGTATGACTAGCGGGGGGGACATCCAAGAGACCCAGTACTTC.

DNA for the CDR3: TGCGCCAGCAGCCCTACCTTGAGGAGTCTGCGTGGGGCCAACGTCCTGACTTTC. Its translation is CASSPTLRSLRGANVLTF. The gene calls are TRBV5-1 and TRBJ2-6, with D unclear. CDR1 and CDR2 (germline): SGHRS, YFSETQ. Deletions cut 4 bases from V and 3 bases from J, with 20 bases between. The CDR3 has 18 residues.

The gene calls are TRBV7-2 and TRBJ2-7; 14 bases line up with TRBD2. The CDR3 is 18 residues long. The germline CDR1 and CDR2 sequences are SGHTA and FQGNSA. With V trimmed by 5 bases and J by 0 bases, 9 bases remained unmatched. The CDR3 region has the DNA TGTGCCAGCAGCCCCAGGACTAGCGGGGGGACGAGCTCCTACGAGCAGTACTTC. Its protein is CASSPRTSGGTSSYEQYF.

The chain combines TRBV6-1 with TRBJ1-4, with 11 nucleotides matching TRBD1. The V gene end was trimmed by 0 bases and the J gene end by 8 bases; junction bases not matched to a gene: 8. CDR1 is MNHNS and CDR2 is SASEGT in the germline V gene. The CDR3 has 17 amino acids. The CDR3 protein is CASSEAHSGTGGEKLFF. The DNA for the CDR3 is TGTGCCAGCAGTGAAGCGCATAGCGGGACAGGGGGGGAAAAACTGTTTTTT.

This clone has a single count. This chain joins TRBV19 and TRBJ2-3; the D gene is possibly TRBD2 (6 bases). The CDR3 covers 16 residues. Per germline, CDR1 LNHDA and CDR2 SQIVND (reference sequence). V lost 3 bases and J 2 bases, leaving 15 bases between the germline ends. The CDR3 is CASSIGSGPLTDTQYF. In DNA form, the CDR3 reads TGTGCCAGTAGTATTGGGAGCGGGCCCCTCACAGATACGCAGTATTTT.

The chain recombines TRBV6-1 with TRBJ1-5, with D possibly matching TRBD1 (5 bases). CDR1 is MNHNS, CDR2 SASEGT, per germline. The CDR3 sequence is 14 residues long. Trimming stripped 9 bases from V and 4 bases from J, with 16 bases between. CDR3 nucleotides: TGTGCCAGTACAGCCCCTGCAGGGAATCAGCCCCAGCATTTT. It translates to CASTAPAGNQPQHF.

The chain recombines TRBV30 with TRBJ1-1; 8 nucleotides agree with TRBD1. Germline values: CDR1 GTSNPN, CDR2 SVGIG (reference sequence). This CDR3 is 13 amino acids long. The J segment lost 1 base and the V segment lost 5 bases, leaving 3 bases of the junction unmatched. CDR3 sequence: CAWAGTGNTEAFF. In DNA, the CDR3 is TGTGCCTGGGCCGGGACAGGGAACACTGAAGCTTTCTTT.

The chain joins TRBV5-6 to TRBJ2-5; TRBD1 matches at 9 bases. Germline CDR1 reads SGHDT; CDR2 reads YYEEEE. V trimming: 4 bases; J trimming: 4 bases; junction bases outside the gene matches: 5. This CDR3 contains 14 residues. The DNA of the CDR3 is TGTGCCAGCAGCCTAGGACAGGGGCGAGAGACCCAGTACTTC. Its protein is CASSLGQGRETQYF.

V is TRBV6-5 and J is TRBJ2-5; perhaps TRBD1 as D (6 bases). With 4 bases removed from V and 3 bases from J, the gap between germline ends came to 12 bases. The CDR3 has 14 residues. The germline gives CDR1 MNHEY, CDR2 SVGAGI. The CDR3 coding sequence is TGTGCCAGCAGTTCGAGTCAGGGGAAAGAGACCCAGTACTTC. Encoded protein: CASSSSQGKETQYF.

V usage is TRBV9 and J usage is TRBJ1-1, with a weak D call TRBD1 (5 bases). V dropped 7 bases and J dropped 0 bases, with 10 bases sitting between them. The CDR3 is made up of 13 amino acids. Germline CDR1 is SGDLS and CDR2 is YYNGEE. In DNA form, the CDR3 reads TGTGCCAGCCAAGGGGCCATGAACACTGAAGCTTTCTTT. This codes for CASQGAMNTEAFF.

The rearrangement uses TRBV29-1 and TRBJ2-7, with a tentative D call TRBD2 (6 bases). V was clipped by 6 bases and J by 7 bases, with 22 bases between them. This CDR3 region has 14 residues. Per germline, CDR1 SQVTM and CDR2 ANQGSEA. CDR3 loop: CSVKGGARLLEQYF. The CDR3, as DNA: TGCAGCGTCAAAGGCGGGGCACGGCTTTTAGAGCAGTACTTC.

The CDR3 reads CASSQHSSGNTIYF. CDR3 DNA sequence: TGTGCCAGCAGCCAACACAGCTCTGGAAACACCATATATTTT. V and J are TRBV4-2 and TRBJ1-3; no clear D. Looked up from germline, CDR1 is LGHNA and CDR2 is YNFKEQ. The CDR3 contains 14 residues. Trimming pared 2 bases from V and 0 bases from J, leaving 5 bases between.

The chain combines TRBV30 with TRBJ2-6, with D possibly matching TRBD1 (6 bases). The CDR3 covers 17 residues. The germline V and J ends were trimmed by 8 bases and 2 bases, with 22 bases remaining between them. Germline-derived CDR1 and CDR2 are GTSNPN and SVGIG (reference sequence). The CDR3 sequence: CAQSRGRTKAGANVLTF. The DNA of the CDR3 is TGTGCCCAGAGCAGGGGACGAACTAAAGCTGGGGCCAACGTCCTGACTTTC.

The chain recombines TRBV27 with TRBJ2-7; 9 nucleotides match TRBD1. The CDR3 length is 13 residues. Per germline, CDR1 MNHEY and CDR2 SMNVEV (reference sequence). After removal of 6 bases from V and 6 bases from J, the junction contained 6 bases not matched to a gene. CDR3 bases: TGTGCCAGCAGGGCGACAGGGGGTGGCGAGCAGTACTTC. Its translation: CASRATGGGEQYF.

The rearrangement uses TRBV5-4 and TRBJ1-3; the D gene is possibly TRBD1 (5 bases). The CDR3 is made up of 20 amino acids. V lost 1 base, J lost 1 base, and 24 bases lay in between. Germline CDR1 reads SGHNT; CDR2 reads YYREEE (reference sequence). The CDR3 bases are TGTGCCAGCAGCTTGTGGGGGGGAGACTCGTCGGGGCTTTCTGGAAACACCATATATTTT. Encoded protein: CASSLWGGDSSGLSGNTIYF. The full variable domain, completed using reference TRBV5-4 and TRBJ1-3, is ETGVTQSPTHLIKTRGQQVTLRCSSQSGHNTVSWYQQALGQGPQFIFQYYREEENGRGNFPPRFSGLQFPNYSSELNVNALELDDSALYLCASSLWGGDSSGLSGNTIYFGEGSWLTVV.